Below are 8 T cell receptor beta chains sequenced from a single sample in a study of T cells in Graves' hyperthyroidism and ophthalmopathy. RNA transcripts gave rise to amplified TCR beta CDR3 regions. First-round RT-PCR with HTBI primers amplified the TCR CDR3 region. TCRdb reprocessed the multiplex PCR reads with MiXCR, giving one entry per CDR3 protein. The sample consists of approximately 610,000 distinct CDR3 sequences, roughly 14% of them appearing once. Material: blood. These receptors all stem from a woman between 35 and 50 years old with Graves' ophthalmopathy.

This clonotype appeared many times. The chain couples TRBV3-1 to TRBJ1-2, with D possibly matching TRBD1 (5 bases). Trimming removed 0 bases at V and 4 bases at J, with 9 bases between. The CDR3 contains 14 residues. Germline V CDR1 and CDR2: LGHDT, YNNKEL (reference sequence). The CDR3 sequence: CASSQEQAVYGYTF. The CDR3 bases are TGTGCCAGCAGCCAAGAACAGGCAGTCTATGGCTACACCTTC.

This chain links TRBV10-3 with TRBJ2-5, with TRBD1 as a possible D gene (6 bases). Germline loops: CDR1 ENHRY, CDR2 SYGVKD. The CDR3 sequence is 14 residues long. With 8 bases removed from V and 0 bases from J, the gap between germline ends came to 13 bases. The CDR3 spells CAIRGGSYQETQYF. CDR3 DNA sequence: TGTGCCATCCGTGGGGGCAGCTACCAAGAGACCCAGTACTTC.

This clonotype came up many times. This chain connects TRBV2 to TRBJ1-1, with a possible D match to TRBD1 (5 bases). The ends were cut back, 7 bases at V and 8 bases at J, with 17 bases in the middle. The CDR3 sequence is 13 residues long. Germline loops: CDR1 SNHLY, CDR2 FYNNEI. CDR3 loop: CASTPPRQTEAFF. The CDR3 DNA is TGTGCCAGCACCCCTCCGAGACAGACCGAAGCTTTCTTT.

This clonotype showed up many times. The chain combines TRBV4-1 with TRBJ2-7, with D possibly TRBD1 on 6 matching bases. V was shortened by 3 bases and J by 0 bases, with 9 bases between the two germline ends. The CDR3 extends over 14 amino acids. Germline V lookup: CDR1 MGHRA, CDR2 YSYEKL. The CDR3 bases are TGCGCCAGCAGCCATGGGACACACTCCTACGAGCAGTACTTC. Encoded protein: CASSHGTHSYEQYF.

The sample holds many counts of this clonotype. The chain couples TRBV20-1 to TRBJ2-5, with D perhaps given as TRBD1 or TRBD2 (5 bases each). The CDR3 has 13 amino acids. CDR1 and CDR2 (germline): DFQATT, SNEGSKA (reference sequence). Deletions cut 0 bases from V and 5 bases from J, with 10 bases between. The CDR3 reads CSAREVGEETQYF. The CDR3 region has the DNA TGCAGTGCTAGAGAGGTGGGGGAGGAGACCCAGTACTTC.

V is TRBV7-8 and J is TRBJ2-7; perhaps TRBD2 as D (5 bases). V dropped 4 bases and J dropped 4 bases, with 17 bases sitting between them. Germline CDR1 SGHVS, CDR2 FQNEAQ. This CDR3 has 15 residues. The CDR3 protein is CASSSQLAGTYEQYF. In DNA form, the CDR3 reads TGTGCCAGCAGCTCCCAGCTAGCAGGAACTTACGAGCAGTACTTC. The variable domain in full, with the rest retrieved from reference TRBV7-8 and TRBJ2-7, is GAGVSQSPRYKVAKRGQDVALRCDPISGHVSLFWYQQALGQGPEFLTYFQNEAQLDKSGLPSDRFFAERPEGSVSTLKIQRTQQEDSAVYLCASSSQLAGTYEQYFGPGTRLTVT.

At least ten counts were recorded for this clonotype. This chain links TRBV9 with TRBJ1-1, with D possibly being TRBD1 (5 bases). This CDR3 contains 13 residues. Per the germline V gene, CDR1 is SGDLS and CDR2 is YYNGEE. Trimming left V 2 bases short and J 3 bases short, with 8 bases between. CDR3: CASSVQGDTEAFF. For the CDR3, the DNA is TGTGCCAGCAGCGTCCAAGGGGACACTGAAGCTTTCTTT.

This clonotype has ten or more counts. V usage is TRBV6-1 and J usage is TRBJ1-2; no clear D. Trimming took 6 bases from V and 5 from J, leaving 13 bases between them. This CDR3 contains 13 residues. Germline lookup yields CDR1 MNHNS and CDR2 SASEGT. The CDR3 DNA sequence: TGTGCCAGCAGACAAACCTTCGAATATGGCTACACCTTC. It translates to CASRQTFEYGYTF.